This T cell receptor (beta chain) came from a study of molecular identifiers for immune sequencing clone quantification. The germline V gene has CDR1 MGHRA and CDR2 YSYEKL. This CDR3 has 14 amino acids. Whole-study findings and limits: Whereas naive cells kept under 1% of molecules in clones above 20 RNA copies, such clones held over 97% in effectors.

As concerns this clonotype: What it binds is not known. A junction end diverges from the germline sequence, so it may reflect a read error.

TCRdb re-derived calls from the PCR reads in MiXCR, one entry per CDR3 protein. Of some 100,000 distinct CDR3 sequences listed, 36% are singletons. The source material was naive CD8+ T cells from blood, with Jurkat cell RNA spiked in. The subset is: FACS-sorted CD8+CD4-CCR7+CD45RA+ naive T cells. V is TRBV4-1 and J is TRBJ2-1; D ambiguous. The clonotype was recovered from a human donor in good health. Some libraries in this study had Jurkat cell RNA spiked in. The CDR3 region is CASSHHDGYNAQFF. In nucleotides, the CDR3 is TGCGCCAGCAGCCATCACGACGGATACAATGCGCAGTTCTTC.